This T cell receptor beta chain appears in the sequencing data of a study of memory CD4+ T cells and cytomegalovirus serostatus. CDR1 SGHTA and CDR2 FQGNSA come from the germline V gene. This CDR3 contains 14 residues. The V and J ends lost 7 bases and 5 bases, in that order; junction bases with no gene match: 9. This clone is judged medium-sized. What it binds is not known. The sort gate was single viable CD3+CD4+CD8-CD45RO+ cells for memory CD4+ T cells. Study results and caveats: CD4+ memory repertoires contained about two fifths of the roughly 150 reported CMV TCRbeta sequences.

TCRdb's table, derived via immunoSEQ multiplex PCR, lists solely in-frame clones and lacks some. The sample has around 44,000 clones, less than 80% seen once. Input material: memory CD4+ T cells from blood. This sequence was found in an adult in good health and CMV-seronegative. The chain recombines TRBV7-2 with TRBJ1-1; 8 bases match TRBD1. CDR3 coding DNA: TGTGCCAGCACCGGGGACAGGACGGGGACTGAAGCTTTCTTT. Protein sequence: CASTGDRTGTEAFF.